These 20 T cell receptor beta chains originate from one sample sequenced in a study of T cell repertoires in aging, cancer and after chemotherapy. A mixed TRB-A/B primer pool amplified rearranged TRB by multiplex touch-down PCR. One entry per CDR3 protein results from TCRdb running MiXCR on the multiplex PCR reads. This sample yields around 1,800 distinct CDR3 sequences, of which 55% to 60% are seen a single time; roughly a fifth belongs to the top ten. Peripheral blood genomic DNA, not sorted cells or RNA, was the template. The sequencing sample was made of blood. The receptors were gathered from a human donor with a blood cancer.

This chain uses TRBV30 with TRBJ1-2; 10 nucleotides agree with TRBD1. After removal of 1 base from V and 7 bases from J, the junction contained 6 bases not matched to a gene. CDR3 size: 14 residues. Looked up from germline, CDR1 is GTSNPN and CDR2 is SVGIG (reference sequence). In DNA form, the CDR3 reads TGTGCCTGGAGTGACCGGACAGGGGGATTTGGCTACACCTTC. It is translated as CAWSDRTGGFGYTF.

The chain uses TRBV6-5 and TRBJ2-7; D not certain. Trimming cost V 0 bases and J 2 bases, with 8 bases left between them. The CDR3 spans 14 residues. Germline-derived CDR1 and CDR2 are MNHEY and SVGAGI. CDR3 coding DNA: TGTGCCAGCAGTTACTCCGGCAAGCCCTACGAGCAGTACTTC. This sequence encodes CASSYSGKPYEQYF.

The CDR3, as DNA: TGTGCCAGCAGCTTGGTGGGAGGGAGCACAGATACGCAGTATTTT. It encodes CASSLVGGSTDTQYF. V gene TRBV5-6 combines with J gene TRBJ2-3, with TRBD2 identical over 7 bases. The CDR3 sequence is 15 residues long. Germline V lookup: CDR1 SGHDT, CDR2 YYEEEE. V lost 0 bases and J lost 0; bases outside the gene matches: 1.

In regard to this clonotype: Relative to the germline gene, one junction end is altered; a read error may explain this. This rearrangement joins TRBV6-9 to TRBJ2-1, with D tentatively TRBD2 (5 bases). CDR3 length: 15 amino acids. Per germline, CDR1 MNHGY and CDR2 SVAAGI. The CDR3, as DNA: TGTGCCAGCAGTGAGACACTAGGGCGTACGATAGCTTTGAGGTTC. This translates into CASSETLGRTIALRF.

The CDR3 region is CASSLGGVYGYTF. For the CDR3, the DNA is TGTGCCAGCAGCTTAGGAGGGGTATATGGCTACACCTTC. The chain has TRBV7-2 and TRBJ1-2; D perhaps matches TRBD1 (5 bases). Germline assignment: CDR1 SGHTA and CDR2 FQGNSA. The V end lost 1 base, the J end lost 5 bases, and 8 bases lay between the germline ends. This CDR3 region has 13 residues.

This clonotype was counted only a few times. The chain uses TRBV6-5 and TRBJ1-2; 8 nucleotides agree with TRBD1. Trimming took 7 bases from V and 4 from J; bases not matched to a gene: 8. There are 14 residues in the CDR3. CDR1 and CDR2 from the germline V gene are MNHEY and SVGAGI. For the CDR3, the DNA is TGTGCCAGCAAAACGGGACAGGATTTCTATGGCTACACCTTC. It yields the protein CASKTGQDFYGYTF.

The CDR3 here is CSARLAGDVEQYF. Written as DNA, the CDR3 is TGCAGCGCCCGACTAGCGGGAGATGTCGAGCAGTACTTC. The V gene is TRBV29-1, the J gene TRBJ2-7, with 12 bases fitting TRBD2. CDR1 SQVTM and CDR2 ANQGSEA come from the germline V gene. Trimming removed 7 bases from V and 6 bases from J; junction bases left unmatched: 7. This CDR3 is 13 amino acids long.

This rearrangement joins TRBV7-6 to TRBJ2-3; D gene ambiguous. Trimming pared 5 bases from V and 6 bases from J, leaving 18 bases between. Per the germline V gene, CDR1 is SGHVS and CDR2 is FNYEAQ. This CDR3 has 15 residues. The CDR3 DNA follows: TGTGCCAGCAGCCTAGGGTCGATGAACTCTGATACGCAGTATTTT. As protein: CASSLGSMNSDTQYF. Full variable domain (remainder filled in from reference TRBV7-6 and TRBJ2-3): GAGVSQSPRYKVTKRGQDVALRCDPISGHVSLYWYRQALGQGPEFLTYFNYEAQQDKSGLPNDRFSAERPEGSISTLTIQRTEQRDSAMYRCASSLGSMNSDTQYFGPGTRLTVL.

The gene calls are TRBV6-5 and TRBJ1-2, with 7 bases aligning to TRBD1. This CDR3 contains 14 residues. CDR1 and CDR2 (germline): MNHEY, SVGAGI. The junction had 5 bases not matched to a gene; V was cut back by 6 bases and J by 1 base. The CDR3 DNA reads TGTGCCAGCAGACCCGGACAGGTTAACTATGGCTACACCTTC. Amino acids: CASRPGQVNYGYTF.

V gene TRBV6-1 combines with J gene TRBJ2-3, with unresolved D. Germline V gives CDR1 MNHNS, CDR2 SASEGT. V was trimmed by 1 base and J by 2 bases, leaving 13 bases between them. The length of the CDR3 is 16 residues. CDR3 nucleotides: TGTGCCAGCAGTGAAGGGTCAGTTGGCCCCACAGATACGCAGTATTTT. Translating gives CASSEGSVGPTDTQYF.

This clonotype came up a few times. CDR3 nucleotides: TGTGCCAGCAGCCTGCCGTTCTCCTACGAGCAGTACTTC. Its protein is CASSLPFSYEQYF. The chain is built from TRBV5-6 and TRBJ2-7; D not resolved. V lost 4 bases and J lost 0, with 8 bases in between. This CDR3 spans 13 amino acids. Germline V gene sequence: CDR1 SGHDT, CDR2 YYEEEE.

The V call is TRBV6-5, the J call TRBJ1-5; 12 nucleotides line up with TRBD1. V dropped 6 bases and J dropped 7; count of bases not matched to a gene: 10. Germline CDR1 MNHEY, CDR2 SVGAGI. This CDR3 has 16 amino acids. The CDR3 DNA reads TGTGCCAGCAGCGGGGGCGGGACAGGGGGCCGGCAGCCCCAGCATTTT. Protein sequence: CASSGGGTGGRQPQHF.

The genes are TRBV27 and TRBJ2-7; 8 positions match TRBD1. CDR1 MNHEY and CDR2 SMNVEV come from the germline V gene (reference sequence). V was pared by 4 bases and J by 2 bases, with 7 bases of the junction left unmatched. CDR3 length equals 15 residues. CDR3 nucleotides: TGTGCCAGCAGTTCATCAGGGGGCTCAGCCTACGAGCAGTACTTC. Translating gives CASSSSGGSAYEQYF.

This chain connects TRBV6-5 to TRBJ1-2; the D gene is possibly TRBD1 (5 bases). V dropped 3 bases and J dropped 8 bases, with 10 bases sitting between them. This CDR3 contains 12 residues. CDR1 is MNHEY, CDR2 SVGAGI, per germline. DNA of the CDR3: TGTGCCAGCAGTTATCCCAGGGTCGGCTACACCTTC. Protein: CASSYPRVGYTF.

The rearrangement joins TRBV30 to TRBJ1-6; D uncertain. The V gene lost 5 bases and the J gene lost 0 bases, with 14 bases spanning the gap. The CDR3 extends over 16 amino acids. Looked up from germline, CDR1 is GTSNPN and CDR2 is SVGIG (reference sequence). The CDR3 DNA is TGTGCCTGGGGAAGGGAGTCCCTCTCCTATAATTCACCCCTCCACTTT. Translation gives CAWGRESLSYNSPLHF. Full variable domain (remainder filled in from reference TRBV30 and TRBJ1-6): SQTIHQWPATLVQPVGSPLSLECTVEGTSNPNLYWYRQAAGRGLQLLFYSVGIGQISSEVPQNLSASRPQDRQFILSSKKLLLSDSGFYLCAWGRESLSYNSPLHFGNGTRLTVT.

This clonotype occurred once. The J gene is TRBJ2-3, the V gene TRBV12-3 or TRBV12-4; 13 nucleotides match TRBD2. The CDR3 spans 16 residues. J gave up 3 bases and V 3 bases, and 3 bases lay outside the gene matches. The CDR3 protein is CASSFTSGGGTDTQYF. The CDR3, as DNA: TGTGCCAGCAGTTTCACTAGCGGGGGGGGGACAGATACGCAGTATTTT.

The rearrangement uses TRBV24-1 and TRBJ2-1; 13 positions match TRBD2. CDR1 and CDR2 from the germline V gene are KGHDR and SFDVKD. Germline trimming cut 3 bases from V and 7 bases from J; bases unmatched to any gene: 5. CDR3 size: 16 residues. CDR3 in amino acids: CATSDEMTSGRNEQFF. DNA of the CDR3: TGTGCCACCAGTGATGAGATGACTAGCGGGAGGAATGAGCAGTTCTTC.

The chain is built from TRBV6-5 and TRBJ2-3; 10 bases map to TRBD1. Trimming took 5 bases from V and 5 from J; bases not matched to a gene: 7. The CDR3 spans 15 residues. Germline CDR1 MNHEY, CDR2 SVGAGI. The chain's CDR3 is CASSDDRGQGDTQYF. For the CDR3, the DNA is TGTGCCAGCAGTGATGACAGGGGGCAGGGAGATACGCAGTATTTT.

The V and J genes are TRBV12-3 or TRBV12-4 and TRBJ2-3, with D hard to call. The CDR3 length is 15 residues. V was pared by 5 bases and J by 1 base, with 13 bases between. The CDR3 protein is CASSQRVMGTDTQYF. CDR3 coding DNA: TGTGCCAGCAGTCAACGGGTTATGGGCACAGATACGCAGTATTTT.

In this sample, this clonotype turned up a few times. The chain joins TRBV11-1 to TRBJ2-6; 7 positions match TRBD1. CDR1 and CDR2 (germline): SGHAT, FQDESV (reference sequence). V lost 5 bases, J lost 3 bases, and 4 bases stayed unmatched. This CDR3 region has 15 residues. The CDR3 region is CASSRSGGGANVLTF. CDR3 bases: TGTGCCAGCAGCCGATCAGGGGGTGGGGCCAACGTCCTGACTTTC.